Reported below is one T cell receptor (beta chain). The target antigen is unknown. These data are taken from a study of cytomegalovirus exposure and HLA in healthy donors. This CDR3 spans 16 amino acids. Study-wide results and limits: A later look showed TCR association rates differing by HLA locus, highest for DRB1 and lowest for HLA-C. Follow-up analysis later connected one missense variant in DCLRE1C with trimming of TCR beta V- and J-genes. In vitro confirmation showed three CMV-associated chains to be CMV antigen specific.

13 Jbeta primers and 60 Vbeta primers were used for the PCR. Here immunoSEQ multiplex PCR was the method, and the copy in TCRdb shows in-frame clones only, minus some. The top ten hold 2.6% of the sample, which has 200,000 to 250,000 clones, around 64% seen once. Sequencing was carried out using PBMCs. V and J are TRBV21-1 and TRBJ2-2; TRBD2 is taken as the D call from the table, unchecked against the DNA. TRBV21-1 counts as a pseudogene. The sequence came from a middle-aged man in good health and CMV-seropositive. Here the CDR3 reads CASSKVGGEGTGELFF. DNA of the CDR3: TGTGCCAGCAGCAAAGTTGGGGGGGAGGGCACCGGGGAGCTGTTTTTT.